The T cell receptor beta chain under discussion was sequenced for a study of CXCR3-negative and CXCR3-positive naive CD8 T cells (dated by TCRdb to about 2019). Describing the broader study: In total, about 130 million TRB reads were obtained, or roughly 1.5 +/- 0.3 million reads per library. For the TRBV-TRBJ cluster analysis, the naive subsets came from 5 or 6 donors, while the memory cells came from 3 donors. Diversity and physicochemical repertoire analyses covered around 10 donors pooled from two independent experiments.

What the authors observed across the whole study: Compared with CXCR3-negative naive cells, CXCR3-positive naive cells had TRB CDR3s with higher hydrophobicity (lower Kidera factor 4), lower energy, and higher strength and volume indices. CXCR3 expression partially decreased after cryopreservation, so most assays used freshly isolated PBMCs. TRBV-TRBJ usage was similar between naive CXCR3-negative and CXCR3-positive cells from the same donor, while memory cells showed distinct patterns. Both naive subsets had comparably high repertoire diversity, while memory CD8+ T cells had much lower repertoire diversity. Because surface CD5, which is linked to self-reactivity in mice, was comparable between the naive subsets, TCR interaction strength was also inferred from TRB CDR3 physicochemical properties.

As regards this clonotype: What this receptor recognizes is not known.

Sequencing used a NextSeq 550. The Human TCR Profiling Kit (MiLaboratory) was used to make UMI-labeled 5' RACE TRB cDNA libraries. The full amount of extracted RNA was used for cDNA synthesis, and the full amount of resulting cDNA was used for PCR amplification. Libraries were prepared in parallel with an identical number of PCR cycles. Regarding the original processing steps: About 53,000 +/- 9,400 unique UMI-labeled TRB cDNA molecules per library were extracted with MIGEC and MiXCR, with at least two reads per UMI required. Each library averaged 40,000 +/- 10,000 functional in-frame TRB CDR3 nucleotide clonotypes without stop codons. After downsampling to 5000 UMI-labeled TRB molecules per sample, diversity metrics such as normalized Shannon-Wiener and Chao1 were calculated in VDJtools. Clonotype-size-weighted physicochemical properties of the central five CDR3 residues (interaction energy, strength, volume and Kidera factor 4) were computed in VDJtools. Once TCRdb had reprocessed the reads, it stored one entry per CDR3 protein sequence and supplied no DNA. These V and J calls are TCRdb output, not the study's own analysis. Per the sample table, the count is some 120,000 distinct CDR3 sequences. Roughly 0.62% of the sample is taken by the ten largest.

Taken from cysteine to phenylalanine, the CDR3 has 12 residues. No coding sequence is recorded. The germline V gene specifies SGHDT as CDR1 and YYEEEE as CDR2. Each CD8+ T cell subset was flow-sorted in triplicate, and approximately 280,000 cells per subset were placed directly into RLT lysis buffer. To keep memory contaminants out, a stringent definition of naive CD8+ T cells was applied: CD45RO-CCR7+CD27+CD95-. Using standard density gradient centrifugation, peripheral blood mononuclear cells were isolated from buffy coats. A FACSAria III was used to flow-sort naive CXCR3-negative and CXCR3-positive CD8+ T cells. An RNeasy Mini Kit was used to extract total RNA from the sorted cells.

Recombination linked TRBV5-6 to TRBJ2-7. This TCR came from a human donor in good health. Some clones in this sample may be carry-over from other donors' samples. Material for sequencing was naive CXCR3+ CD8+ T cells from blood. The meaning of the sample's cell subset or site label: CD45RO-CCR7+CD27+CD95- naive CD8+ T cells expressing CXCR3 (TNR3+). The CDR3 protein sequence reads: CASSFLGVEQYF.